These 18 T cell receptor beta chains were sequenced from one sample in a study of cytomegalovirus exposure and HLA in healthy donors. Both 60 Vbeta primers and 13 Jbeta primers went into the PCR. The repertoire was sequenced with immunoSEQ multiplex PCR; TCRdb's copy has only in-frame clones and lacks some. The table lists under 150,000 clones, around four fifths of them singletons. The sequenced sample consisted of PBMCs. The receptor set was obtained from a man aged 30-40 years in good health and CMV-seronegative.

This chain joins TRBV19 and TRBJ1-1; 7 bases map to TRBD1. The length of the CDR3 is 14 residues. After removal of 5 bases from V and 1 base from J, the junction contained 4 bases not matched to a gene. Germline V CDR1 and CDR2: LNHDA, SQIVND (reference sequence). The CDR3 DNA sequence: TGTGCCAGTAGTCCCTGGACAGGGAACACTGAAGCTTTCTTT. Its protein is CASSPWTGNTEAFF. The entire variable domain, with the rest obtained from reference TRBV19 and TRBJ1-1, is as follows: DGGITQSPKYLFRKEGQNVTLSCEQNLNHDAMYWYRQDPGQGLRLIYYSQIVNDFQKGDIAEGYSVSREKKESFPLTVTSAQKNPTAFYLCASSPWTGNTEAFFGQGTRLTVV.

CDR3 region: CASSFTRPGLQNTEAFF. The CDR3 nucleotides are TGTGCCAGCAGCTTTACCCGACCGGGACTACAGAACACTGAAGCTTTCTTT. V usage is TRBV7-9 and J usage is TRBJ1-1, with D possibly being TRBD1 (5 bases). Trimming removed 3 bases from V and 1 base from J, with 18 bases in between. The germline CDR1 and CDR2 sequences are SEHNR and FQNEAQ (reference sequence). The CDR3 spans 17 residues.

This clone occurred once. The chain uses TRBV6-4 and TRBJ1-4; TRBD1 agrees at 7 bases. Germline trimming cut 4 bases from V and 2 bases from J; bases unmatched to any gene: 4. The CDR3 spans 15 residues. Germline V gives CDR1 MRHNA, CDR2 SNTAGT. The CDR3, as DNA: TGTGCCAGCAGTGCCACAGGGGTGACTAATGAAAAACTGTTTTTT. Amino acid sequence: CASSATGVTNEKLFF.

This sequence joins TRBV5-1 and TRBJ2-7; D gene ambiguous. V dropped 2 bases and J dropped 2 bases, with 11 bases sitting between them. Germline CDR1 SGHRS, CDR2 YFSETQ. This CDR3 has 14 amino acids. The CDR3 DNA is TGCGCCAGCAGCTTAGAACAGCCGCCCTACGAGCAGTACTTC. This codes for CASSLEQPPYEQYF.

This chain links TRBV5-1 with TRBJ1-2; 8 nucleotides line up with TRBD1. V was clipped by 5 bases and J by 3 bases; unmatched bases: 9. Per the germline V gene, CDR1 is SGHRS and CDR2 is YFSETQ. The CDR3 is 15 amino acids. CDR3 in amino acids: CASRLGQAADYGYTF. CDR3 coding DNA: TGCGCCAGCAGGCTGGGACAGGCGGCCGACTATGGCTACACCTTC.

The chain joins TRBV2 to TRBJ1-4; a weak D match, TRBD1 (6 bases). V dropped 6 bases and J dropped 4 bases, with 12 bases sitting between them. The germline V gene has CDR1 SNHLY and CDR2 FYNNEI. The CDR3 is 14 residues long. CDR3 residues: CASRADSNNEKLFF. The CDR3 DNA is TGTGCCAGCAGGGCGGACAGCAATAATGAAAAACTGTTTTTT.

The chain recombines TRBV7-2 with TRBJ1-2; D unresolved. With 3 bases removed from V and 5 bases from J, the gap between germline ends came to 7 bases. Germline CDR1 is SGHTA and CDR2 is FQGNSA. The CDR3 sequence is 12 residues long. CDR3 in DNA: TGTGCCAGCAGCTTCAACGGTTATGGCTACACCTTC. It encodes CASSFNGYGYTF.

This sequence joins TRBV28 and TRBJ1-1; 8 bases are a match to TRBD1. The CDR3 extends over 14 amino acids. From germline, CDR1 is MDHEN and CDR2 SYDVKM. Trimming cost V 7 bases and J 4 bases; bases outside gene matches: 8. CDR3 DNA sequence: TGTGCCAGCATCTGGGCAGGGGGCGGCACTGAAGCTTTCTTT. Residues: CASIWAGGGTEAFF.

In nucleotides, the CDR3 is TGTGCCAGTAGTAACCGAACCAGGGGCAGAATGAACACTGAAGCTTTCTTT. It translates to CASSNRTRGRMNTEAFF. This chain uses TRBV19 with TRBJ1-1, with TRBD1 as a possible D gene (6 bases). The CDR3 is 17 residues long. V shed 4 bases and J shed 0 bases, with 18 bases lying between them. Germline assignment: CDR1 LNHDA and CDR2 SQIVND (reference sequence).

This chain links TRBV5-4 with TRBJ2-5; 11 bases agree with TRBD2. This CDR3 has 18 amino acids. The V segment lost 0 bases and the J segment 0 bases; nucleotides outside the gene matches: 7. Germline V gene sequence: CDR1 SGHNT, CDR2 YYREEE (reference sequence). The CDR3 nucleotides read TGTGCCAGCAGCTTGGGAGGCCTAGCGGGGGGTCACCAAGAGACCCAGTACTTC. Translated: CASSLGGLAGGHQETQYF. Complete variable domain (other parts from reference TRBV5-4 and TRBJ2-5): ETGVTQSPTHLIKTRGQQVTLRCSSQSGHNTVSWYQQALGQGPQFIFQYYREEENGRGNFPPRFSGLQFPNYSSELNVNALELDDSALYLCASSLGGLAGGHQETQYFGPGTRLLVL.

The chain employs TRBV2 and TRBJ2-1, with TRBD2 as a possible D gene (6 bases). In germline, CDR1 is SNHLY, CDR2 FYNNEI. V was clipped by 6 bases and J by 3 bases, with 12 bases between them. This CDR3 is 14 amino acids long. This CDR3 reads CASSLSGVYNEQFF. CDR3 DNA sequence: TGTGCCAGCAGCCTATCGGGGGTCTACAATGAGCAGTTCTTC.

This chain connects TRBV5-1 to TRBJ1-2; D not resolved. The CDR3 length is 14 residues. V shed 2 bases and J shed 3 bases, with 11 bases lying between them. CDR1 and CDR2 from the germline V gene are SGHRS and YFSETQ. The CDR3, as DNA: TGCGCCAGCAGCTTCGGTGGGGAGGACTATGGCTACACCTTC. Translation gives CASSFGGEDYGYTF.

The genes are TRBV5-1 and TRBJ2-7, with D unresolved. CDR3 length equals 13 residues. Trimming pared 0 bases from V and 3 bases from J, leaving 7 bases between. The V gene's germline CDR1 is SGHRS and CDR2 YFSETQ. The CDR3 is CASSLVGLYEQYF. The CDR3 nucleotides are TGCGCCAGCAGCTTGGTTGGCCTCTACGAGCAGTACTTC. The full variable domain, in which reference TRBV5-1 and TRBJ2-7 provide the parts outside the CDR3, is KAGVTQTPRYLIKTRGQQVTLSCSPISGHRSVSWYQQTPGQGLQFLFEYFSETQRNKGNFPGRFSGRQFSNSRSEMNVSTLELGDSALYLCASSLVGLYEQYFGPGTRLTVT.

Here the CDR3 reads CASSDRGGSTDTQYF. Written as DNA, the CDR3 is TGTGCCAGTAGCGACAGGGGGGGGAGCACAGATACGCAGTATTTT. This chain uses TRBV19 with TRBJ2-3, with 9 bases identical to TRBD1. The CDR3 loop spans 15 amino acids. Germline V gives CDR1 LNHDA, CDR2 SQIVND (reference sequence). V gave up 6 bases and J gave up 0 bases; unmatched junction bases: 4.

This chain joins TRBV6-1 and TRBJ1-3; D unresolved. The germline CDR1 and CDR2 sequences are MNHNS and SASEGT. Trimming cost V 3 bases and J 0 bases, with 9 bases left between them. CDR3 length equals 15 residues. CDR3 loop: CASSDDMSSGNTIYF. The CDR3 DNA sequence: TGTGCCAGCAGTGACGACATGAGCTCTGGAAACACCATATATTTT.

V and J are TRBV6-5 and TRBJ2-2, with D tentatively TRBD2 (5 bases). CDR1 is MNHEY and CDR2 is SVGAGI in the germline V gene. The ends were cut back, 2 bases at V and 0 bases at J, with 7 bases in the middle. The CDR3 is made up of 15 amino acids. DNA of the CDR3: TGTGCCAGCAGTTACGAGGGTGCGAACACCGGGGAGCTGTTTTTT. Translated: CASSYEGANTGELFF.

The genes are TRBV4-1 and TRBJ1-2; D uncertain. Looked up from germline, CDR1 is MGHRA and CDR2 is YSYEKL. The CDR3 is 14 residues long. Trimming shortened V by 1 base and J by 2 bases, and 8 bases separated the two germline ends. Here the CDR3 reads CASSQADGNYGYTF. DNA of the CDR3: TGCGCCAGCAGCCAAGCCGACGGGAACTATGGCTACACCTTC.

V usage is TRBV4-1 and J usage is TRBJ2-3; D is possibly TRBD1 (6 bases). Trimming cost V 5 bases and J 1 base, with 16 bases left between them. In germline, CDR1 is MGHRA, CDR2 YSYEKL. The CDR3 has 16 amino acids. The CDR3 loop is CASSWTVGIGTDTQYF. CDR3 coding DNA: TGCGCCAGCAGCTGGACAGTAGGTATAGGCACAGATACGCAGTATTTT.